The T cell receptor (beta chain) described here comes from a study of vaccination effects on CD4 cells after COVID-19. Looking at the study overall: Participants each got two BNT162b2 or mRNA-1273 vaccine doses.

Subsequent to approximately 9 days of culture, CD4+ T cells were isolated. On day 3 and again on day 7, half the medium was replaced with IL-2 medium. Findings and limits, study-wide: There were few convalescent patients in the study and no early post-infection timepoints.

Notes on this clone: Its antigen is not known.

The CDR3 consists of 13 residues. V dropped 0 bases and J dropped 4 bases, with 7 bases sitting between them. The germline gives CDR1 SGDLS, CDR2 YYNGEE. The assay was immunoSEQ multiplex PCR, and TCRdb's table has in-frame clones only and misses some. Counted here are over 45,000 clones, more than 60% occurring once; the ten biggest clones make up 2.5% to 3.5%. The sample consisted of CD4+ T cells from PBMCs cultured without peptide, taken before COVID-19 vaccination. The source is a human donor who received a COVID-19 vaccine. The rearrangement joins TRBV9 to TRBJ1-1, with no clear D. The CDR3 loop reads CASSVVPLTEAFF. Written as DNA, the CDR3 is TGTGCCAGCAGCGTAGTCCCGCTCACTGAAGCTTTCTTT.